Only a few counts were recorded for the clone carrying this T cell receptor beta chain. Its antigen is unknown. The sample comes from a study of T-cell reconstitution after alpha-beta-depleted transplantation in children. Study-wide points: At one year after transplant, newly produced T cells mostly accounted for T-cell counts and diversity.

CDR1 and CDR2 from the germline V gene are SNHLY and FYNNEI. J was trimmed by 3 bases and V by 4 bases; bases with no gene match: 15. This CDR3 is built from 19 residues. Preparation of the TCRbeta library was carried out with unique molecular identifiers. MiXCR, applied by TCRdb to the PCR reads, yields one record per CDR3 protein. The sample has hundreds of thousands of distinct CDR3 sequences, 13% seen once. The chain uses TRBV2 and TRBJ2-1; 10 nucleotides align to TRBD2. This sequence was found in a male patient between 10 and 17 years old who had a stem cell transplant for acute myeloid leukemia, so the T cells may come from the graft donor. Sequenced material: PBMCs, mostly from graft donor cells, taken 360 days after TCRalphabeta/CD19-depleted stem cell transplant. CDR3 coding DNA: TGTGCCAGCAGTGGTTTGGGGCCGAGGACTAGCGGATACTACAATGAGCAGTTCTTC. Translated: CASSGLGPRTSGYYNEQFF.